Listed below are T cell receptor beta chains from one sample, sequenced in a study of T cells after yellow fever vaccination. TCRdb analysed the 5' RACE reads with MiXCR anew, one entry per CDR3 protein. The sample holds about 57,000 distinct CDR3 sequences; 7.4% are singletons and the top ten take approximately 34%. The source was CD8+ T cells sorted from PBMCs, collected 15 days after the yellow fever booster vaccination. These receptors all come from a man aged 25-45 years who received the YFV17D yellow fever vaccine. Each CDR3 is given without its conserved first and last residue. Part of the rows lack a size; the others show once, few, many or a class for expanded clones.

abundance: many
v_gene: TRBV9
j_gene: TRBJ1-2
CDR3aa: ASSVEGGDWSGYT

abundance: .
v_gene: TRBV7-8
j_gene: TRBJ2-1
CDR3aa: AMGLTLLSGRHNEQF

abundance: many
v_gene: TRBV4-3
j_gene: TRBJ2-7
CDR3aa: ASSQDLSQDDSYEQY

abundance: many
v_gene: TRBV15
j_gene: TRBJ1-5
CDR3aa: ATSSRDRVNQPQH

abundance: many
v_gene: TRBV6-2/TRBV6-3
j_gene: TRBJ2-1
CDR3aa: ASSYPGLAGGHKEQF

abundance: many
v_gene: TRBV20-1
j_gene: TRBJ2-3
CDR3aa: SARPSGRGLDTDTQY

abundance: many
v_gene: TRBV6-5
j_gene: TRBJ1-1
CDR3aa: ASSYAGTGFEAF

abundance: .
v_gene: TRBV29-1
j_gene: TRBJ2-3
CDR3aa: SVEDGGQGTADTQY

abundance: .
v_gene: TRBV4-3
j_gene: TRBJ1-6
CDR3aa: ASSQGTGAISSYNSPLH

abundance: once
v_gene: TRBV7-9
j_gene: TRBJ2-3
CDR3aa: ASSPNPGFPDTQY

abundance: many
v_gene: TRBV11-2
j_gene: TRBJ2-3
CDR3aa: ASSLSPTDTQY

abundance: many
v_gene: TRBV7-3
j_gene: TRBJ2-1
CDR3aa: ASSFFGQNEQF

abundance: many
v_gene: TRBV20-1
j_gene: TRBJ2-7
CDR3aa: SAKGLAGGSYEQY

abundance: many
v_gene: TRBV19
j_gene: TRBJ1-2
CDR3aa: ASSMMSLSGPDNYGYT

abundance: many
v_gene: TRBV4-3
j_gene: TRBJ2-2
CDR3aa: ASSQDQVSGELF

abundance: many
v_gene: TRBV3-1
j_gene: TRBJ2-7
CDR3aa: ASSQTAGEKVEQY

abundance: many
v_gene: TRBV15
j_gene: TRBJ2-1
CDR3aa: ATSTGTAMF

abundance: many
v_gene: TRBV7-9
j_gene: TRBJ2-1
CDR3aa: ASSPRLGSYNEQF

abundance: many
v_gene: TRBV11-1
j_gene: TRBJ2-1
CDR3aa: ASSSSGLSREGSSYNEQF

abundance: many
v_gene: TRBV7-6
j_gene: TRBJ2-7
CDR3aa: ASSLTDEQY

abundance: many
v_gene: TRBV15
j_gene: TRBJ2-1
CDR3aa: ATSGYQEFSYNEQF

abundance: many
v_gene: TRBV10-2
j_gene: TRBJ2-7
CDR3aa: ASSGDFTY

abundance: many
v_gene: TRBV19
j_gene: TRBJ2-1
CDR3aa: AISPGTSSYNEQF

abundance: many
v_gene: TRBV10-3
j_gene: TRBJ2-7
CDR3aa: AISDPSGPTYEQY

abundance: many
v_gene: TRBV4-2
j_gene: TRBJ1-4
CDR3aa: ASSQGPLNEKLF

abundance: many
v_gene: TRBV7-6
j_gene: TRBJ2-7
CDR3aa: ATGEGSTYEQY